Listed here is a single T cell receptor beta chain. This table comes from immunoSEQ multiplex PCR, and its TCRdb copy is limited to in-frame clones, with some not included. In the table there are 95,000 to 150,000 clones, approximately 80% of which are singletons. The entry originates in a study of blood T cell repertoires in COVID-19. The junction had 3 bases not matched to a gene; V was cut back by 2 bases and J by 1 base. The CDR3 is 15 residues long. Germline V lookup: CDR1 SGHRS, CDR2 YFSETQ. The source of this sequence is a woman of 80 years or more with acute or convalescent COVID-19. The specimen was peripheral blood. The gene calls are TRBV5-1 and TRBJ1-1; 9 nucleotides agree with TRBD1. The CDR3 DNA is TGCGCCAGCAGCTTCCAGACAGGGGGGAACACTGAAGCTTTCTTT. It codes for CASSFQTGGNTEAFF. Supplemented by reference TRBV5-1 and TRBJ1-1, the full variable domain reads KAGVTQTPRYLIKTRGQQVTLSCSPISGHRSVSWYQQTPGQGLQFLFEYFSETQRNKGNFPGRFSGRQFSNSRSEMNVSTLELGDSALYLCASSFQTGGNTEAFFGQGTRLTVV.